A single sample is the source of the 31 T cell receptor beta chains below, sequenced in a study of T cell repertoires in cytomegalovirus infection. The antigens for these receptors are not known. Each CDR3 protein is one row after TCRdb ran MiXCR on the reads. Here the sample spans approximately 300,000 distinct CDR3 sequences, about 28% being singletons. The source material was cultured PBMCs, sampled from culture after CMV antigen stimulation. Receptor source: a human donor in good health (CMV status not recorded). Some clones in this sample may be carry-over from other donors' samples.

The V gene is TRBV7-4, the J gene TRBJ2-7; 8 bases fit TRBD2. Germline V lookup: CDR1 SGHVT, CDR2 SQSDAQ. This CDR3 spans 16 amino acids. J was trimmed by 6 bases and V by 7 bases; bases with no gene match: 17. CDR3 protein: CASTFSGPGGPSEQYF. Here the CDR3 DNA reads TGTGCCAGCACCTTTAGCGGTCCGGGAGGGCCCTCCGAGCAGTACTTC.

This clonotype occurred many times. This sequence joins TRBV6-1 and TRBJ1-4; 8 nucleotides line up with TRBD1. This CDR3 is 16 amino acids long. J gave up 3 bases and V 4 bases, and 7 bases lay outside the gene matches. Per the germline V gene, CDR1 is MNHNS and CDR2 is SASEGT. This CDR3 reads CASSAGQGPSNEKLFF. The CDR3 DNA is TGTGCCAGCAGTGCCGGACAGGGACCTTCTAATGAAAAACTGTTTTTT.

This clonotype was seen just once. V usage is TRBV19 and J usage is TRBJ1-5, with 9 bases fitting TRBD1. Germline CDR1 reads LNHDA; CDR2 reads SQIVND (reference sequence). The CDR3 length is 14 residues. The trim removed 6 bases at V and 5 bases at J, leaving 5 bases unmatched. The CDR3 sequence: CASSDTGGDQPQHF. The CDR3, as DNA: TGTGCCAGTAGCGACACAGGGGGCGATCAGCCCCAGCATTTT.

This clonotype has more than one count but fewer than ten. The chain carries TRBV19 and TRBJ1-2; TRBD1 is a possible D gene (5 bases). With 3 bases removed from V and 10 bases from J, the gap between germline ends came to 12 bases. This CDR3 has 12 amino acids. The germline V gene has CDR1 LNHDA and CDR2 SQIVND (reference sequence). CDR3 DNA sequence: TGTGCCAGTAGTATGCGTGAAGGGACCTACACCTTC. Translating it yields CASSMREGTYTF.

The genes are TRBV12-3 or TRBV12-4 and TRBJ2-6; 7 nucleotides align to TRBD1. With 6 bases clipped from V and 4 bases from J, the junction kept 6 bases outside the gene matches. This CDR3 region has 15 residues. The chain's CDR3 is CASRYRGLGANVLTF. CDR3 DNA: TGTGCCAGCAGATACAGGGGCCTCGGGGCCAACGTCCTGACTTTC.

The V and J genes are TRBV12-3 or TRBV12-4 and TRBJ1-2; TRBD1 agrees at 9 bases. V was pared by 2 bases and J by 4 bases, with 5 bases of the junction left unmatched. There are 15 residues in the CDR3. The CDR3 loop is CASSLWDREVYGYTF. The CDR3 DNA reads as TGTGCCAGCAGTTTATGGGACAGGGAGGTCTATGGCTACACCTTC.

The table lists this clonotype with a few counts. This CDR3 is CASSYTSRTGINNEQFF. In DNA, the CDR3 is TGTGCCAGCAGTTACACCTCCCGCACAGGGATAAACAATGAGCAGTTCTTC. The chain links TRBV6-5 to TRBJ2-1; D might be TRBD1 (6 bases). The length of the CDR3 is 17 residues. Germline-derived CDR1 and CDR2 are MNHEY and SVGAGI. V lost 2 bases and J lost 5, with 19 bases in between.

Many counts were recorded for this clonotype. The chain combines TRBV6-5 with TRBJ1-4, with 10 positions matching TRBD1. V lost 4 bases and J lost 5; bases outside the gene matches: 1. This CDR3 contains 14 residues. From germline, CDR1 is MNHEY and CDR2 SVGAGI. The CDR3, as DNA: TGTGCCAGCAGTTTGGACAGGGGGAATGAAAAACTGTTTTTT. Translated, it gives CASSLDRGNEKLFF.

This clonotype was seen a handful of times. The chain employs TRBV6-1 and TRBJ2-1; 10 nucleotides match TRBD2. Germline V gene sequence: CDR1 MNHNS, CDR2 SASEGT. V shed 0 bases and J 6 bases; nucleotides not matched to a gene: 8. The CDR3 sequence is 17 residues long. The CDR3 coding sequence is TGTGCCAGCAGTGAAGCGGGGACTAGCGTTATGGGCAATGAGCAGTTCTTC. Encoded protein: CASSEAGTSVMGNEQFF.

The genes are TRBV4-1 and TRBJ2-3; D is ambiguous. Trimming removed 0 bases at V and 7 bases at J, with 5 bases between. The CDR3 covers 12 residues. Germline CDR1 reads MGHRA; CDR2 reads YSYEKL. In DNA form, the CDR3 reads TGCGCCAGCAGCCAAGAAAGCAATACGCAGTATTTT. Protein: CASSQESNTQYF.

This clonotype showed up just a few times. The chain has TRBV28 and TRBJ1-2; no reliable D call. CDR1 is MDHEN and CDR2 is SYDVKM in the germline V gene. The ends were cut back, 3 bases at V and 2 bases at J, with 4 bases in the middle. CDR3 size: 12 residues. As DNA, the CDR3 is TGTGCCAGCAGTTTTGAAAACTATGGCTACACCTTC. Translated, it gives CASSFENYGYTF.

The chain is built from TRBV10-3 and TRBJ2-1, with no clear D. Trimming removed 10 bases from V and 8 bases from J, with 15 bases in between. Per germline, CDR1 ENHRY and CDR2 SYGVKD. The CDR3 sequence is 12 residues long. The CDR3 nucleotides are TGTGCCACCCTGGACCTAAACGATGAGCAGTTCTTC. This encodes CATLDLNDEQFF.

J is TRBJ1-5 and V is TRBV18, with 7 bases that match TRBD1. The CDR3 sequence is 15 residues long. Germline CDR1 KGHSH, CDR2 LQKENI. Trimming cost V 4 bases and J 3 bases; bases outside gene matches: 6. This CDR3 is CASSLKTGPNQPQHF. The CDR3 nucleotides read TGTGCCAGCTCACTTAAGACAGGGCCCAATCAGCCCCAGCATTTT.

The V call is TRBV7-9, the J call TRBJ2-5; TRBD1 matches at 9 bases. The CDR3 has 13 amino acids. Germline lookup yields CDR1 SEHNR and CDR2 FQNEAQ (reference sequence). V lost 3 bases to trimming and J lost 8 bases; unmatched junction nucleotides: 4. The CDR3 spells CASSFGQGSTQYF. The DNA of the CDR3 is TGTGCCAGCAGCTTTGGACAGGGGAGTACCCAGTACTTC.

V gene TRBV7-8 combines with J gene TRBJ1-1; D is possibly TRBD1 (5 bases). Germline V gene data show CDR1 as SGHVS and CDR2 as FQNEAQ. This CDR3 is 15 amino acids long. V gave up 5 bases and J gave up 1 base, with 14 bases separating them. The CDR3 loop is CASSPTGRENTEAFF. The CDR3 DNA is TGTGCCAGCAGCCCTACGGGCAGGGAGAACACTGAAGCTTTCTTT.

This clonotype came up many times. The chain employs TRBV27 and TRBJ1-4; maybe TRBD1 (6 bases). V gave up 0 bases and J gave up 8 bases, with 16 bases separating them. This CDR3 has 16 residues. CDR1 MNHEY and CDR2 SMNVEV come from the germline V gene (reference sequence). The CDR3 sequence is CASSLSVGGRREKLFF. CDR3 in DNA: TGTGCCAGCAGTTTATCAGTGGGGGGGCGACGCGAAAAACTGTTTTTT.

This clonotype was found many times. This chain joins TRBV6-1 and TRBJ2-5; the match to TRBD2 covers 15 bases. V was clipped by 2 bases and J by 2 bases; unmatched bases: 12. This CDR3 has 20 residues. Germline CDR1 reads MNHNS; CDR2 reads SASEGT. DNA for the CDR3: TGTGCCAGCAGTGAATTTGGAAGGACTAGCGGGAGGGGAGTTCAAGAGACCCAGTACTTC. Protein sequence: CASSEFGRTSGRGVQETQYF.

This chain connects TRBV7-2 to TRBJ2-7; 12 bases align to TRBD2. The CDR3 loop spans 15 amino acids. CDR1 and CDR2 (germline): SGHTA, FQGNSA. Losses at the gene ends were 6 bases for V and 2 bases for J; bases not matched to a gene: 5. As DNA, the CDR3 is TGTGCCAGCAGGTATCTAGCGGGAGGGCCCTACGAGCAGTACTTC. This translates into CASRYLAGGPYEQYF.

V gene TRBV2 combines with J gene TRBJ1-1; D is ambiguous. The CDR3 loop spans 14 amino acids. Germline V gene data show CDR1 as SNHLY and CDR2 as FYNNEI. The ends were cut back, 4 bases at V and 1 base at J, with 10 bases in the middle. The CDR3 DNA follows: TGTGCCAGCAGTGGGGATCAGCCGAACACTGAAGCTTTCTTT. Translated: CASSGDQPNTEAFF.

J is TRBJ1-5 and V is TRBV20-1; a possible D gene is TRBD1 (6 bases). The CDR3 is 16 residues long. The V end lost 0 bases, the J end lost 0 bases, and 12 bases lay between the germline ends. CDR1 and CDR2 from the germline V gene are DFQATT and SNEGSKA (reference sequence). CDR3: CSARDLGAASNQPQHF. The CDR3 nucleotides are TGCAGTGCTAGAGATTTGGGGGCAGCTAGCAATCAGCCCCAGCATTTT.

This clonotype came up a few times. This chain uses TRBV7-2 with TRBJ1-5; D remains unclear. Germline V gene sequence: CDR1 SGHTA, CDR2 FQGNSA. Between the trimmed V and J ends, which lost 0 bases and 2 bases, there was a span of 5 bases. This CDR3 region has 14 residues. Here the CDR3 reads CASSLAYGNQPQHF. Written as DNA, the CDR3 is TGTGCCAGCAGCTTAGCGTACGGCAATCAGCCCCAGCATTTT.

This clonotype occurred a few times. The chain has TRBV12-3 or TRBV12-4 and TRBJ2-1; possible D gene TRBD2, 7 bases. Trimming pared 6 bases from V and 9 bases from J, leaving 12 bases between. This CDR3 has 12 amino acids. CDR3 in amino acids: CASSPGGGEQFF. CDR3 bases: TGTGCCAGCAGCCCGGGGGGCGGTGAGCAGTTCTTC.

There are a few counts of this clonotype. The chain links TRBV6-2 or TRBV6-3 to TRBJ2-5, with D possibly being TRBD1 or TRBD2 (7 bases each). Germline assignment: CDR1 MNHEY and CDR2 SVGEGT. CDR3 length: 13 residues. The germline V and J ends were trimmed by 6 bases and 7 bases, with 15 bases remaining between them. CDR3 coding DNA: TGTGCCAGCAGACCCGACAGGGAGGGGACCCAGTACTTC. It yields the protein CASRPDREGTQYF.

The chain carries TRBV29-1 and TRBJ2-7; 8 nucleotides match TRBD1. CDR1 is SQVTM, CDR2 ANQGSEA, per germline. The CDR3 has 14 amino acids. V shed 6 bases and J 6 bases; nucleotides not matched to a gene: 13. The chain's CDR3 is CSVNHGTGAVEQYF. The CDR3 bases are TGCAGCGTGAATCACGGGACAGGTGCCGTCGAGCAGTACTTC.

The chain combines TRBV6-6 with TRBJ2-3; no clear D. V was clipped by 2 bases and J by 4 bases, with 10 bases between them. CDR3 length: 14 amino acids. Germline-derived CDR1 and CDR2 are MNHNY and SVGAGI (reference sequence). The CDR3 DNA reads TGTGCCAGCAGTTACCTCGCCAGACCAGATACGCAGTATTTT. Amino acids: CASSYLARPDTQYF.

This clonotype occurred once. This rearrangement joins TRBV23-1 to TRBJ1-5; TRBD1 matches 7 bases. TRBV23-1 is an ORF; its function is uncertain. The V and J ends lost 7 bases and 4 bases, in that order; junction bases with no gene match: 10. The CDR3 spans 15 residues. The CDR3 loop is CASITPGQSNQPQHF. CDR3 nucleotide sequence: TGCGCCAGCATCACCCCGGGACAGTCTAATCAGCCCCAGCATTTT.

This clonotype was detected only a few times. This chain connects TRBV10-2 to TRBJ2-7, with a possible D match to TRBD2 (6 bases). Trimming pared 0 bases from V and 0 bases from J, leaving 6 bases between. This CDR3 region has 14 residues. The germline V gene encodes CDR1 WSHSY and CDR2 SAAADI. The CDR3: CASSESGSSYEQYF. The CDR3 DNA follows: TGCGCCAGCAGTGAGTCCGGGAGCTCCTACGAGCAGTACTTC.

This clonotype was seen a few times. The rearrangement links TRBV12-3 or TRBV12-4 to TRBJ1-6; a weak D match, TRBD1 (6 bases). The V end lost 2 bases, the J end lost 6 bases, and 14 bases lay between the germline ends. This CDR3 is 16 amino acids long. Here the CDR3 DNA reads TGTGCCAGCAGTTTAAAAGGGGGAGAGGGTAATTCACCCCTCCACTTT. Encoded protein: CASSLKGGEGNSPLHF.

This clonotype was recorded a few times. This rearrangement joins TRBV19 to TRBJ1-4; D unclear. This CDR3 has 14 residues. V was cut by 9 bases and J by 0 bases, with 11 bases left in between. The germline gives CDR1 LNHDA, CDR2 SQIVND (reference sequence). CDR3 region: CASTDGATNEKLFF. CDR3 DNA sequence: TGTGCCAGCACGGACGGGGCAACTAATGAAAAACTGTTTTTT.

This clonotype was picked up many times. The V call is TRBV27, the J call TRBJ1-2, with a weak D call TRBD1 (5 bases). The CDR3 sequence is 19 residues long. Germline lookup yields CDR1 MNHEY and CDR2 SMNVEV (reference sequence). Trimming removed 3 bases at V and 0 bases at J, with 23 bases between. The CDR3: CASSFGLRQRDRPNYGYTF. The CDR3 DNA is TGTGCCAGCAGTTTCGGACTGAGACAGCGGGATAGACCTAACTATGGCTACACCTTC.

The chain joins TRBV12-3 or TRBV12-4 to TRBJ2-6, with TRBD2 matching 9 bases. The ends lost 3 bases at V and 0 bases at J; junction bases unmatched: 3. This CDR3 comprises 17 residues. CDR3 sequence (DNA): TGTGCCAGCAGTTTGCTAGCGGGGCCCTCTGGGGCCAACGTCCTGACTTTC. It yields the protein CASSLLAGPSGANVLTF.